The 3 T cell receptor beta chains below were found in one sample sequenced in a study of blood T cells in healthy people across ages. The authors ran a second PCR of roughly 7 to 11 cycles using a sample-barcoded 5' primer and a J-beta primer mix. In TCRdb, the 5' RACE reads were re-called with MiXCR into one record per CDR3 protein. The sample has over 600,000 distinct CDR3 sequences; roughly 43% are singletons. Sequences were obtained from blood. The receptor set was obtained from a man older than 75 in good health.

The chain recombines TRBV7-6 with TRBJ2-5; 12 bases align to TRBD2. CDR1 is SGHVS, CDR2 FNYEAQ, per germline. The CDR3 contains 17 residues. V lost 1 base to trimming and J lost 2 bases; unmatched junction nucleotides: 5. The CDR3 here is CASSLGGTSGGQETQYF. The CDR3 nucleotides read TGTGCCAGCAGCTTAGGCGGCACTAGCGGGGGGCAAGAGACCCAGTACTTC.

V usage is TRBV5-1 and J usage is TRBJ1-2; 7 bases map to TRBD1. Trimming cost V 4 bases and J 4 bases; bases outside gene matches: 7. The CDR3 is made up of 14 amino acids. Germline-derived CDR1 and CDR2 are SGHRS and YFSETQ. CDR3 in DNA: TGCGCCAGCAGCCTAGGGACAGAAGCCTATGGCTACACCTTC. Translated: CASSLGTEAYGYTF.

This clonotype was found a few times. This sequence joins TRBV6-1 and TRBJ2-7; TRBD1 aligns across 8 bases. The V gene end was trimmed by 2 bases and the J gene end by 4 bases; junction bases not matched to a gene: 7. This CDR3 comprises 15 residues. The germline V gene has CDR1 MNHNS and CDR2 SASEGT. The CDR3 is CASSEPDRGRYEQYF. CDR3 DNA: TGTGCCAGCAGTGAACCCGACAGGGGTCGGTACGAGCAGTACTTC.